A single sample is the source of the 28 T cell receptor beta chains below, sequenced in a study of T cell responses to AZD1222 COVID-19 vaccine (dated by TCRdb to about 2021). The time point label of this sample denotes: about 28 days (+/-7) after the second vaccine dose. The treatment or condition label of this sample denotes: meningococcal conjugate vaccine given as trial control. The library was prepared using the immunoSEQ multiplex PCR assay. TCRdb retrieved this table from immuneACCESS and kept in-frame rearrangements only. Not all clones are present; in checked studies, unresolved V genes account for under half, and no reason is known for the remainder. The sample table contains tens of thousands of clones; only one count was recorded for roughly 75% of them. The ten largest clones take up roughly 21% of the sample. The sample consisted of peripheral blood, taken 28 days after the second dose of the MenACWY control vaccine. Receptors originate from an adult who received the MenACWY meningococcal vaccine as a control.

This clone has only one observation. The gene calls are TRBV27 and TRBJ1-2, with 8 bases identical to TRBD1. The trim removed 4 bases at V and 8 bases at J, leaving 9 bases unmatched. This CDR3 is built from 14 residues. Germline loops: CDR1 MNHEY, CDR2 SMNVEV (reference sequence). The CDR3 is CASSSLGQGRGYTF. DNA of the CDR3: TGTGCCAGCAGTTCTTTAGGACAGGGCCGGGGCTACACCTTC.

The V gene is TRBV4-1, the J gene TRBJ1-4; no reliable D call. The CDR3 extends over 14 amino acids. Germline V gives CDR1 MGHRA, CDR2 YSYEKL. V was cut by 0 bases and J by 4 bases, with 6 bases left in between. The CDR3 sequence is CASSQEGGNEKLFF. CDR3 in DNA: TGCGCCAGCAGCCAAGAAGGAGGTAATGAAAAACTGTTTTTT.

The V gene is TRBV28, the J gene TRBJ1-3; D call uncertain. V shed 4 bases and J shed 0 bases, with 10 bases lying between them. The CDR3 extends over 15 amino acids. Germline CDR1 reads MDHEN; CDR2 reads SYDVKM. Here the CDR3 reads CASSSPTNSGNTIYF. The CDR3, as DNA: TGTGCCAGCAGTTCTCCGACCAACTCTGGAAACACCATATATTTT.

The chain recombines TRBV5-4 with TRBJ1-4; the D gene is possibly TRBD1 (5 bases). The CDR3 is made up of 15 amino acids. V was cut by 4 bases and J by 3 bases, with 13 bases left in between. CDR1 and CDR2 from the germline V gene are SGHNT and YYREEE (reference sequence). This CDR3 is CASSLGAVANEKLFF. The DNA for the CDR3 is TGTGCCAGCAGCCTTGGGGCAGTAGCTAATGAAAAACTGTTTTTT.

This chain connects TRBV9 to TRBJ2-1; a possible D gene is TRBD2 (6 bases). Germline V gene data show CDR1 as SGDLS and CDR2 as YYNGEE. V dropped 7 bases and J dropped 6 bases, with 11 bases sitting between them. The CDR3 has 12 amino acids. The CDR3 loop is CASSGLINEQFF. In nucleotides, the CDR3 is TGTGCCAGCTCGGGACTCATCAATGAGCAGTTCTTC.

This clone showed up just a few times. Within the sample, other DNA sequences also encode this same CDR3. This chain uses TRBV18 with TRBJ1-6; possible D gene TRBD1, 6 bases. The V gene's germline CDR1 is KGHSH and CDR2 LQKENI. With 4 bases removed from V and 6 bases from J, the gap between germline ends came to 10 bases. The CDR3 length is 14 residues. CDR3 coding DNA: TGTGCCAGCTCACTCGACAGGAGTAATTCACCCCTCCACTTT. Translated: CASSLDRSNSPLHF.

The chain couples TRBV5-1 to TRBJ2-5, with 9 bases aligning to TRBD2. From germline, CDR1 is SGHRS and CDR2 YFSETQ. V lost 5 bases to trimming and J lost 5 bases; unmatched junction nucleotides: 10. The CDR3 contains 15 residues. In nucleotides, the CDR3 is TGCGCCAGCAGTAACGCGGGGGGGCCCGGGGAGACCCAGTACTTC. Translation: CASSNAGGPGETQYF.

The chain employs TRBV28 and TRBJ1-4; no definite D call. The CDR3 consists of 18 residues. Germline assignment: CDR1 MDHEN and CDR2 SYDVKM. V dropped 3 bases and J dropped 1 base, with 18 bases sitting between them. The CDR3 DNA reads TGTGCCAGCAGTTTTTTGGCTAACAGTTCCCTAACTAATGAAAAACTGTTTTTT. Residues: CASSFLANSSLTNEKLFF.

J is TRBJ2-3 and V is TRBV3-1 (or the pseudogene TRBV3-2); D gene unclear. Germline values: CDR1 LGHDT, CDR2 YNNKEL (reference sequence). The CDR3 loop spans 15 amino acids. Trimming removed 4 bases from V and 4 bases from J, with 15 bases in between. The CDR3 reads CASSPSVQQADTQYF. CDR3 bases: TGTGCCAGCAGCCCCTCGGTACAGCAGGCAGATACGCAGTATTTT.

This clone was observed a handful of times. Written as DNA, the CDR3 is TGTGCCAGCAGCCCTCAGGGGCGGATGAACACTGAAGCTTTCTTT. Its protein product is CASSPQGRMNTEAFF. The chain employs TRBV6-6 and TRBJ1-1, with D maybe TRBD1 (6 bases). V lost 6 bases to trimming and J lost 0 bases, with 14 bases between them. Germline CDR1 MNHNY, CDR2 SVGAGI (reference sequence). The CDR3 spans 15 residues.

The rearrangement links TRBV9 to TRBJ2-2, with 9 positions matching TRBD2. Germline CDR1 is SGDLS and CDR2 is YYNGEE. J was trimmed by 6 bases and V by 0 bases; bases with no gene match: 9. The CDR3 consists of 17 residues. The CDR3 DNA reads TGTGCCAGCAGCGTAGTTGGTAGCGGGGGTTTCGCCGGGGAGCTGTTTTTT. Translation gives CASSVVGSGGFAGELFF.

This chain links TRBV28 with TRBJ1-2, with 8 bases that match TRBD1. The V gene end was trimmed by 5 bases and the J gene end by 4 bases; junction bases not matched to a gene: 9. The CDR3 length is 15 residues. The germline V gene has CDR1 MDHEN and CDR2 SYDVKM. The CDR3 DNA reads TGTGCCAGCAGTCCCACTCCCGGGACAGGCTATGGCTACACCTTC. Residues: CASSPTPGTGYGYTF.

The rearrangement uses TRBV12-3 or TRBV12-4 and TRBJ1-4; no firm D call. The CDR3 consists of 11 residues. The ends were cut back, 8 bases at V and 4 bases at J, with 5 bases in the middle. The CDR3 spells CASRYNEKLFF. The DNA of the CDR3 is TGTGCCAGCCGGTATAATGAAAAACTGTTTTTT.

This chain uses TRBV5-4 with TRBJ1-1; D is possibly TRBD1 (6 bases). The CDR3 contains 16 residues. Germline V lookup: CDR1 SGHNT, CDR2 YYREEE (reference sequence). Trimming removed 4 bases from V and 1 base from J, with 17 bases in between. CDR3 nucleotides: TGTGCCAGCAGCCTGGGCGGGGGGCCGAGGAACACTGAAGCTTTCTTT. Protein sequence: CASSLGGGPRNTEAFF.

The rearrangement uses TRBV28 and TRBJ1-6, with D tentatively TRBD1 (5 bases). CDR1 and CDR2 from the germline V gene are MDHEN and SYDVKM. The CDR3 loop spans 15 amino acids. The germline V and J ends were trimmed by 4 bases and 8 bases, with 15 bases remaining between them. As DNA, the CDR3 is TGTGCCAGCAGTTCTCGGTCGGGGCTACATTCACCCCTCCACTTT. Amino acids: CASSSRSGLHSPLHF.

This rearrangement joins TRBV12-5 to TRBJ2-7; the D call may be TRBD1 or TRBD2 (5 bases each). The V gene's germline CDR1 is LGHNT and CDR2 FRNRAP. V gave up 5 bases and J gave up 0 bases, with 17 bases separating them. This CDR3 has 16 residues. The CDR3 DNA follows: TGTGCTAGTGGTATCCCCTCGGGGACGGTCTCCTACGAGCAGTACTTC. Protein: CASGIPSGTVSYEQYF.

CDR3 coding DNA: TGTGCCAGCAGTGAAGCTCTATCTACCGCGGCCTACGAGCAGTACTTC. Its protein product is CASSEALSTAAYEQYF. The chain joins TRBV6-1 to TRBJ2-7; D is unresolved. CDR3 length: 16 residues. Per germline, CDR1 MNHNS and CDR2 SASEGT. V was pared by 0 bases and J by 2 bases, with 14 bases between.

V and J are TRBV19 and TRBJ1-4, with TRBD1 identical over 9 bases. CDR1 LNHDA and CDR2 SQIVND come from the germline V gene (reference sequence). The CDR3 loop spans 15 amino acids. Losses at the gene ends were 3 bases for V and 7 bases for J; bases not matched to a gene: 6. In DNA form, the CDR3 reads TGTGCCAGTAGTATGGGACAGGGCCCTTTTGAAAAACTGTTTTTT. Protein sequence: CASSMGQGPFEKLFF.

The chain links TRBV25-1 to TRBJ1-6; D not certain. CDR3 length: 13 amino acids. Germline CDR1 MGHDK, CDR2 SYGVNS. V was pared by 6 bases and J by 5 bases, with 8 bases between. CDR3 in amino acids: CASSDPNNSPLHF. CDR3 DNA: TGTGCCAGCAGCGACCCGAATAATTCACCCCTCCACTTT. The full variable domain, in which reference TRBV25-1 and TRBJ1-6 provide the parts outside the CDR3, is EADIYQTPRYLVIGTGKKITLECSQTMGHDKMYWYQQDPGMELHLIHYSYGVNSTEKGDLSSESTVSRIRTEHFPLTLESARPSHTSQYLCASSDPNNSPLHFGNGTRLTVT.

The chain links TRBV19 to TRBJ1-3; maybe TRBD1 (6 bases). The CDR3 spans 13 residues. The V end was cut by 3 bases, the J end by 8 bases, with 11 bases between. CDR1 and CDR2 (germline): LNHDA, SQIVND (reference sequence). The CDR3 reads CASSIIGTHTIYF. CDR3 bases: TGTGCCAGTAGTATTATTGGGACACACACCATATATTTT.

This clone appeared a few times. This chain links TRBV27 with TRBJ1-5; 10 bases line up with TRBD1. Germline CDR1 is MNHEY and CDR2 is SMNVEV (reference sequence). Trimming cost V 7 bases and J 5 bases; bases outside gene matches: 8. The CDR3 is 15 residues long. The CDR3 nucleotides read TGTGCCAGCAAGGGGACAGGGGTTACCCATCAGCCCCAGCATTTT. It specifies CASKGTGVTHQPQHF.

The J gene is TRBJ1-1, the V gene TRBV10-3; D is perhaps TRBD1 (5 bases). V was pared by 1 base and J by 0 bases, with 9 bases between. CDR1 is ENHRY, CDR2 SYGVKD, per germline. The CDR3 loop spans 15 amino acids. The CDR3 DNA follows: TGTGCCATCAGTGAGTTAGGACACCTGAACACTGAAGCTTTCTTT. It encodes CAISELGHLNTEAFF.

This clone has only a few counts. The rearrangement uses TRBV11-1 and TRBJ1-2, with 11 bases lining up with TRBD1. The length of the CDR3 is 16 residues. The germline V gene has CDR1 SGHAT and CDR2 FQDESV (reference sequence). The J segment lost 8 bases and the V segment lost 5 bases, leaving 13 bases of the junction unmatched. CDR3 in amino acids: CASSASPRTGGGGYTF. The CDR3 nucleotides are TGTGCCAGCAGCGCCTCCCCCAGGACAGGGGGCGGCGGCTACACCTTC.

The rearrangement uses TRBV30 and TRBJ2-2; 7 bases map to TRBD1. J gave up 5 bases and V 2 bases, and 5 bases lay outside the gene matches. The CDR3 runs to 14 residues. In germline, CDR1 is GTSNPN, CDR2 SVGIG (reference sequence). Here the CDR3 reads CAWSTPQGTGELFF. The CDR3 DNA reads as TGTGCCTGGAGTACCCCACAGGGGACCGGGGAGCTGTTTTTT.

This clone was picked up a small number of times. This chain uses TRBV18 with TRBJ1-6; TRBD1 matches 7 bases. The CDR3 is 15 amino acids. Trimming cost V 3 bases and J 8 bases; bases outside gene matches: 7. Germline loops: CDR1 KGHSH, CDR2 LQKENI. CDR3 DNA: TGTGCCAGCTCACCGACCTCAGGGGGGCATTCACCCCTCCACTTT. This sequence encodes CASSPTSGGHSPLHF.

V gene TRBV27 combines with J gene TRBJ2-7; perhaps TRBD1 as D (6 bases). This CDR3 spans 14 amino acids. Trimming stripped 10 bases from V and 2 bases from J, with 18 bases between. Germline CDR1 is MNHEY and CDR2 is SMNVEV (reference sequence). This CDR3 reads CAILAGAPTYEQYV. The CDR3 nucleotides read TGTGCCATCCTAGCAGGGGCGCCGACCTACGAGCAGTACGTC.

The V call is TRBV10-3, the J call TRBJ1-5; D unresolved. The CDR3 length is 15 residues. Per germline, CDR1 ENHRY and CDR2 SYGVKD. V lost 0 bases and J lost 0, with 6 bases in between. CDR3 coding DNA: TGTGCCATCAGTGAGTCAGGGAATAGCAATCAGCCCCAGCATTTT. This translates into CAISESGNSNQPQHF.

The chain carries TRBV3-1 (or the pseudogene TRBV3-2) and TRBJ1-6; 7 bases fit TRBD1. This CDR3 has 16 residues. From germline, CDR1 is LGHDT and CDR2 YNNKEL (reference sequence). V lost 4 bases to trimming and J lost 6 bases; unmatched junction nucleotides: 9. This CDR3 is CASSPDRQGTNSPLHF. CDR3 DNA: TGTGCCAGCAGCCCCGATAGACAGGGTACTAATTCACCCCTCCACTTT.